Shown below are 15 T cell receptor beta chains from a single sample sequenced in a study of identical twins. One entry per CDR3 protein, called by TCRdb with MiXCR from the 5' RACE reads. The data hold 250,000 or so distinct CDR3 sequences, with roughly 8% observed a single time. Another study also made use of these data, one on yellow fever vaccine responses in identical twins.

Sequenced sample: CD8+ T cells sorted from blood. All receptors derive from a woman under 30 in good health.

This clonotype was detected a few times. This chain's CDR3 is CASSEVRAGSHEQYF. CDR3 nucleotide sequence: TGTGCCAGCAGTGAAGTCCGGGCAGGTTCCCACGAGCAGTACTTC. The chain recombines TRBV2 with TRBJ2-7, with D hard to call. The CDR3 runs 15 residues. Trimming cost V 1 base and J 5 bases, with 15 bases left between them. Germline CDR1 SNHLY, CDR2 FYNNEI.

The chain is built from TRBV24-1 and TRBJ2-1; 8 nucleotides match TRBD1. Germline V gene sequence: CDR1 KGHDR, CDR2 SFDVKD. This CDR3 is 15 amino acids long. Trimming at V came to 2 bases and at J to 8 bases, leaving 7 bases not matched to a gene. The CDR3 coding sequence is TGTGCCACCAGTGATTGGACAGGGAGCTTGGATGAGCAGTTCTTC. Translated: CATSDWTGSLDEQFF.

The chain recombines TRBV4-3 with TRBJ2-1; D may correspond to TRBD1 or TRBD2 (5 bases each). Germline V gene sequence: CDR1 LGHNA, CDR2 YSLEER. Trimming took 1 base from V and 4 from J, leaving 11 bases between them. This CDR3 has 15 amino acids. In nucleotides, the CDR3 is TGCGCCAGCAGCCAAGTCTGGGACCGTTACAATGAGCAGTTCTTC. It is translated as CASSQVWDRYNEQFF.

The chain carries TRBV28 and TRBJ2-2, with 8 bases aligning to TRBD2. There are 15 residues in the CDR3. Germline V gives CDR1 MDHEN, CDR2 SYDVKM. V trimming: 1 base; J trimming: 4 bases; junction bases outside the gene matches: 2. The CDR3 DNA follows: TGTGCCAGCAGTTTATTCGCGGGAGGCACCGGGGAGCTGTTTTTT. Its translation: CASSLFAGGTGELFF. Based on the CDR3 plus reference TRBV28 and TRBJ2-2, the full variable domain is DVKVTQSSRYLVKRTGEKVFLECVQDMDHENMFWYRQDPGLGLRLIYFSYDVKMKEKGDIPEGYSVSREKKERFSLILESASTNQTSMYLCASSLFAGGTGELFFGEGSRLTVL.

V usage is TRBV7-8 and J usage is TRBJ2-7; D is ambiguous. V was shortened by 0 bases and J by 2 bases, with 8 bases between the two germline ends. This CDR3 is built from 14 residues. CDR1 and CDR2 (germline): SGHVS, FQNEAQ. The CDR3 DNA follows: TGTGCCAGCAGCTTAGCGATCACGCCCTACGAGCAGTACTTC. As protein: CASSLAITPYEQYF.

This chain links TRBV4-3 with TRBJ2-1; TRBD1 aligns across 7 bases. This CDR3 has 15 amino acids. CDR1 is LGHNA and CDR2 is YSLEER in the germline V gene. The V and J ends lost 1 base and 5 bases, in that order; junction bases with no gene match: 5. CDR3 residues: CASSQGTGSNNEQFF. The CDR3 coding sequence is TGCGCCAGCAGCCAAGGGACAGGCAGTAACAATGAGCAGTTCTTC.

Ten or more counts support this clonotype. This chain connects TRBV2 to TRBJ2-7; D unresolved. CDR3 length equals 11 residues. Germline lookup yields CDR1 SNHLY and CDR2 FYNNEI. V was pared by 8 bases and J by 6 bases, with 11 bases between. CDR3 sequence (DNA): TGTGCCAGCCTCAGTGCTTTCGAGCAGTACTTC. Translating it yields CASLSAFEQYF.

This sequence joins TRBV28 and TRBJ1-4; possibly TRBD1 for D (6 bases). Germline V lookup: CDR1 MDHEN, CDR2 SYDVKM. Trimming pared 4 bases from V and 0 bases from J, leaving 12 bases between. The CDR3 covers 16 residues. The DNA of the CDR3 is TGTGCCAGCAGTTCGGACAGAATCGCAACTAATGAAAAACTGTTTTTT. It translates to CASSSDRIATNEKLFF.

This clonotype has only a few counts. The DNA for the CDR3 is TGCGCCAGCAAGACAGGGGGGGGGTACAATGAGCAGTTCTTC. Protein: CASKTGGGYNEQFF. V and J are TRBV5-1 and TRBJ2-1, with TRBD1 identical over 9 bases. V was clipped by 6 bases and J by 4 bases; unmatched bases: 5. The CDR3 is made up of 14 amino acids. Germline V gives CDR1 SGHRS, CDR2 YFSETQ.

CDR3 nucleotide sequence: TGTGCCAGCAGCTTAGTTACTAGCGCAGATACGCAGTATTTT. Translating gives CASSLVTSADTQYF. This rearrangement joins TRBV7-8 to TRBJ2-3, with 7 bases identical to TRBD2. From germline, CDR1 is SGHVS and CDR2 FQNEAQ. J gave up 4 bases and V 1 base, and 2 bases lay outside the gene matches. This CDR3 comprises 14 residues.

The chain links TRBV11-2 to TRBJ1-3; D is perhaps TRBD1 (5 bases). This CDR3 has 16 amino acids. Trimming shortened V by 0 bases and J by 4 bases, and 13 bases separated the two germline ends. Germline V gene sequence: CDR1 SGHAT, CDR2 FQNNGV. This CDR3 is CASSLDWRGPGNTIYF. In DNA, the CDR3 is TGTGCCAGCAGCTTAGATTGGCGGGGACCCGGAAACACCATATATTTT. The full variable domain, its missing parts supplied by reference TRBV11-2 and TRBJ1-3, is EAGVAQSPRYKIIEKRQSVAFWCNPISGHATLYWYQQILGQGPKLLIQFQNNGVVDDSQLPKDRFSAERLKGVDSTLKIQPAKLEDSAVYLCASSLDWRGPGNTIYFGEGSWLTVV.

The CDR3 is CASSQEGGVYYEQYF. CDR3 DNA sequence: TGTGCCAGCAGCCAAGAAGGAGGGGTCTACTACGAGCAGTACTTC. The V and J genes are TRBV14 and TRBJ2-7; tentative D call: TRBD2 (6 bases). There are 15 residues in the CDR3. V was clipped by 0 bases and J by 3 bases, with 12 bases between them. Germline values: CDR1 SGHDN, CDR2 FVKESK.

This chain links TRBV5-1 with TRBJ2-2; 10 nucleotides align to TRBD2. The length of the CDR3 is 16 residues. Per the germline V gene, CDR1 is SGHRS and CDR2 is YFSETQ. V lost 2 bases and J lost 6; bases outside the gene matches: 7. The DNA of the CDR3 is TGCGCCAGCAGCTTCCCGAGCGGGGGGGCCCCCGGGGAGCTGTTTTTT. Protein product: CASSFPSGGAPGELFF. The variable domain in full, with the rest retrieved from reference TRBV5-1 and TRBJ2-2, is KAGVTQTPRYLIKTRGQQVTLSCSPISGHRSVSWYQQTPGQGLQFLFEYFSETQRNKGNFPGRFSGRQFSNSRSEMNVSTLELGDSALYLCASSFPSGGAPGELFFGEGSRLTVL.

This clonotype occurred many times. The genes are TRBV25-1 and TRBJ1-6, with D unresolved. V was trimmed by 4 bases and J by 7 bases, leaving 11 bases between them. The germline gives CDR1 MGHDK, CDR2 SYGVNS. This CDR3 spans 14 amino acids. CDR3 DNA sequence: TGTGCCAGCAGTGTCTCCAAGTACAATTCACCCCTCCACTTT. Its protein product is CASSVSKYNSPLHF.

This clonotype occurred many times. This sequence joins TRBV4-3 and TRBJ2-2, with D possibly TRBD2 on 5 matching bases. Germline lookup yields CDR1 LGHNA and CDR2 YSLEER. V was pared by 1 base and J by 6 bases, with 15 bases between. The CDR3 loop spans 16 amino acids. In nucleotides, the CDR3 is TGCGCCAGCAGCCAAGCCCCTGGTGGGGAGCCCGGGGAGCTGTTTTTT. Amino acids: CASSQAPGGEPGELFF.